This is a list of T cell receptor beta chains from one sample in a study of T cells in Graves' hyperthyroidism and ophthalmopathy. Via MiXCR, TCRdb re-called the multiplex PCR reads, giving one row per CDR3 protein. The sample holds under 400,000 distinct CDR3 sequences, 18% seen once. The sequenced sample consisted of blood. Receptors were obtained from a woman in her 50s with Graves' hyperthyroidism. Each CDR3 is given with its conserved first and last residue. Fields, in order: CDR3 protein, CDR3 DNA, D gene, clone size, V gene, J gene. D genes are given only for firm matches. Where a row states a size, it is once, few, many or the class of an expanded clone; other rows omit it.

CDR3: CASSEQTSGNTIYF; DNA: TGTGCCAGCAGTGAACAGACAAGTGGAAACACCATATATTTT; D: .; size: .; V: TRBV2; J: TRBJ1-3
CDR3: CASSFVGRGIGEKLFF; DNA: TGTGCCAGCAGTTTTGTGGGGCGGGGTATCGGAGAAAAACTGTTTTTT; D: .; size: many; V: TRBV12-3/TRBV12-4; J: TRBJ1-4
CDR3: CASSDQLQGYGYTF; DNA: TGTGCCAGCAGTGATCAACTACAGGGGTATGGCTACACCTTC; D: TRBD1; size: many; V: TRBV2; J: TRBJ1-2
CDR3: CASADSGGAYEQYF; DNA: TGCGCCAGTGCGGATAGCGGAGGGGCCTACGAGCAGTACTTC; D: .; size: .; V: TRBV5-1; J: TRBJ2-7
CDR3: CAWRVGLNTEAFF; DNA: TGTGCCTGGAGAGTGGGTTTGAACACTGAAGCTTTCTTT; D: .; size: many; V: TRBV30; J: TRBJ1-1
CDR3: CASSRGTGDNEQFF; DNA: TGTGCCAGCAGCAGAGGGACGGGGGACAATGAGCAGTTCTTC; D: .; size: many; V: TRBV11-2; J: TRBJ2-1
CDR3: CASTGGIYQPQHF; DNA: TGTGCCAGTACAGGGGGGATTTATCAGCCCCAGCATTTT; D: TRBD1; size: many; V: TRBV28; J: TRBJ1-5
CDR3: CASGRRETQYF; DNA: TGTGCCAGCGGACGACGGGAGACCCAGTACTTC; D: .; size: few; V: TRBV28; J: TRBJ2-5
CDR3: CASRELAGLSDTQYF; DNA: TGCGCCAGCAGGGAGCTAGCGGGGTTATCAGATACGCAGTATTTT; D: TRBD2; size: few; V: TRBV5-1; J: TRBJ2-3
CDR3: CASSLPARGTYGYTF; DNA: TGTGCCAGCAGCCTCCCAGCCAGGGGTACCTATGGCTACACCTTC; D: .; size: many; V: TRBV12-3/TRBV12-4; J: TRBJ1-2
CDR3: CASSYGREESGELFF; DNA: TGTGCCAGCAGTTACGGGCGGGAGGAAAGCGGGGAGCTGTTTTTT; D: TRBD2; size: .; V: TRBV6-2/TRBV6-3; J: TRBJ2-2
CDR3: CASSPPVKDEAFF; DNA: TGTGCCAGCAGTCCCCCCGTGAAGGATGAAGCTTTCTTT; D: .; size: few; V: TRBV28; J: TRBJ1-1
CDR3: CASSSNARDSQETQYF; DNA: TGTGCCAGTAGTTCTAATGCCCGGGACAGCCAAGAGACCCAGTACTTC; D: TRBD1; size: .; V: TRBV19; J: TRBJ2-5
CDR3: CASSDSDQDSGNTIYF; DNA: TGTGCCAGCAGTGACTCTGACCAAGACTCTGGAAACACCATATATTTT; D: .; size: many; V: TRBV2; J: TRBJ1-3
CDR3: CASTDRQGWPYEQYF; DNA: TGTGCCAGCACCGACCGGCAGGGGTGGCCCTACGAGCAGTACTTC; D: .; size: .; V: TRBV28; J: TRBJ2-7